Following are 26 T cell receptor beta chains from one sample sequenced in a study of shared clonotypes between healthy human individuals. Sequencing was performed with immunoSEQ multiplex PCR; in TCRdb, only in-frame clones are kept and a portion is missing. The sample consists of approximately 2.5 million clones, about 92% of them appearing once. Sequencing used naive CD4+ T cells sorted from blood. The subset here: CD45RA+ positively selected. These receptors came from a young man in good health.

The gene calls are TRBV7-9 and TRBJ2-1; 8 bases line up with TRBD2. After removal of 0 bases from V and 3 bases from J, the junction contained 7 bases not matched to a gene. Germline CDR1 SEHNR, CDR2 FQNEAQ (reference sequence). The CDR3 loop spans 17 amino acids. The CDR3 nucleotides read TGTGCCAGCAGCTTAGCGGCGGGAGGCGCTCTCTACAATGAGCAGTTCTTC. This translates into CASSLAAGGALYNEQFF.

The chain joins TRBV18 to TRBJ1-1, with TRBD1 matching 7 bases. The germline V gene has CDR1 KGHSH and CDR2 LQKENI. Trimming took 2 bases from V and 0 from J; bases not matched to a gene: 3. The length of the CDR3 is 15 residues. The CDR3 nucleotides are TGTGCCAGCTCACCAGTAGGGGGCATGAACACTGAAGCTTTCTTT. Translated, it gives CASSPVGGMNTEAFF.

The chain couples TRBV29-1 to TRBJ2-2; D is possibly TRBD2 (6 bases). The CDR3 totals 13 residues. From germline, CDR1 is SQVTM and CDR2 ANQGSEA. Trimming left V 4 bases short and J 1 base short, with 7 bases between. The CDR3 nucleotides read TGCAGCGTTGTAGCGGAGAACACCGGGGAGCTGTTTTTT. It yields the protein CSVVAENTGELFF.

The rearrangement uses TRBV7-2 and TRBJ1-1; D remains ambiguous. Germline V CDR1 and CDR2: SGHTA, FQGNSA. The CDR3 sequence is 14 residues long. With 3 bases removed from V and 2 bases from J, the gap between germline ends came to 10 bases. DNA for the CDR3: TGTGCCAGCAGCTTTGTTGGCAGTAACACTGAAGCTTTCTTT. This translates into CASSFVGSNTEAFF.

This chain links TRBV30 with TRBJ1-3; TRBD1 might be the D (5 bases). V was trimmed by 2 bases and J by 0 bases, leaving 17 bases between them. The CDR3 totals 17 residues. Looked up from germline, CDR1 is GTSNPN and CDR2 is SVGIG (reference sequence). The CDR3 reads CAWSSYPGTDSGNTIYF. Here the CDR3 DNA reads TGTGCCTGGAGTTCCTACCCCGGGACGGACTCTGGAAACACCATATATTTT. The full variable domain, its missing parts supplied by reference TRBV30 and TRBJ1-3, is SQTIHQWPATLVQPVGSPLSLECTVEGTSNPNLYWYRQAAGRGLQLLFYSVGIGQISSEVPQNLSASRPQDRQFILSSKKLLLSDSGFYLCAWSSYPGTDSGNTIYFGEGSWLTVV.

The chain carries TRBV7-8 and TRBJ2-2, with 9 bases lining up with TRBD1. The J segment lost 5 bases and the V segment lost 4 bases, leaving 5 bases of the junction unmatched. Looked up from germline, CDR1 is SGHVS and CDR2 is FQNEAQ. CDR3 length equals 15 residues. The CDR3: CASSSLDRGTGELFF. For the CDR3, the DNA is TGTGCCAGCAGCTCATTGGACAGGGGTACCGGGGAGCTGTTTTTT. Drawing the rest from reference TRBV7-8 and TRBJ2-2, the complete variable domain is GAGVSQSPRYKVAKRGQDVALRCDPISGHVSLFWYQQALGQGPEFLTYFQNEAQLDKSGLPSDRFFAERPEGSVSTLKIQRTQQEDSAVYLCASSSLDRGTGELFFGEGSRLTVL.

This chain joins TRBV5-6 and TRBJ2-3; D is undetermined. V was trimmed by 6 bases and J by 0 bases, leaving 5 bases between them. The CDR3 spans 12 residues. Germline V gene lookup returns CDR1 SGHDT and CDR2 YYEEEE. The CDR3 DNA is TGTGCCAGCAAGCAAAGCACAGATACGCAGTATTTT. Protein product: CASKQSTDTQYF. The full variable domain, in which reference TRBV5-6 and TRBJ2-3 provide the parts outside the CDR3, is DAGVTQSPTHLIKTRGQQVTLRCSPKSGHDTVSWYQQALGQGPQFIFQYYEEEERQRGNFPDRFSGHQFPNYSSELNVNALLLGDSALYLCASKQSTDTQYFGPGTRLTVL.

This chain connects TRBV29-1 to TRBJ2-7, with D possibly TRBD1 on 5 matching bases. This CDR3 has 13 amino acids. Germline V gene data show CDR1 as SQVTM and CDR2 as ANQGSEA. V was cut by 1 base and J by 5 bases, with 12 bases left in between. The CDR3 DNA sequence: TGCAGCGTTGAAGGCCAGGGTTTGAACGAGCAGTACTTC. Translated, it gives CSVEGQGLNEQYF.

This sequence joins TRBV6-1 and TRBJ1-2, with D maybe TRBD1 (5 bases). V was trimmed by 7 bases and J by 8 bases, leaving 20 bases between them. Germline V lookup: CDR1 MNHNS, CDR2 SASEGT. The CDR3 covers 14 residues. Written as DNA, the CDR3 is TGTGCCAGCAAAGGCCAAGAGGGGCTCGGCGGCTACACCTTC. This sequence encodes CASKGQEGLGGYTF.

The V call is TRBV4-1, the J call TRBJ2-5; maybe TRBD2 (5 bases). CDR1 is MGHRA and CDR2 is YSYEKL in the germline V gene. The V and J ends lost 4 bases and 4 bases respectively, with 10 bases between them. The CDR3 length is 13 residues. CDR3 bases: TGCGCCAGCAGCCTCGGGGTTTTAGAGACCCAGTACTTC. Translated: CASSLGVLETQYF.

The CDR3 coding sequence is TGTGCCTGGGATCCGGCAGGGTGGGTAAATTCACCCCTCCACTTT. The encoded protein is CAWDPAGWVNSPLHF. The rearrangement links TRBV30 to TRBJ1-6; D might be TRBD1 (5 bases). The V gene lost 5 bases and the J gene lost 7 bases, with 18 bases spanning the gap. Germline CDR1 and CDR2: GTSNPN and SVGIG (reference sequence). This CDR3 comprises 15 residues.

This clone was found a few times. The CDR3 spells CASSELGGGRAEAFF. CDR3 nucleotide sequence: TGTGCCAGCAGTGAATTAGGGGGTGGCAGGGCTGAAGCTTTCTTT. This chain uses TRBV6-1 with TRBJ1-1; perhaps TRBD1 as D (6 bases). Germline V lookup: CDR1 MNHNS, CDR2 SASEGT. The CDR3 loop spans 15 amino acids. Trimming pared 2 bases from V and 6 bases from J, leaving 16 bases between.

V usage is TRBV13 and J usage is TRBJ2-7, with D possibly TRBD2 on 5 matching bases. This CDR3 region has 15 residues. With 6 bases removed from V and 3 bases from J, the gap between germline ends came to 18 bases. The germline V gene encodes CDR1 PRHDT and CDR2 FYEKMQ (reference sequence). CDR3 nucleotides: TGTGCCAGCAGACCCAGCGGCCAAGGTTTCTACGAGCAGTACTTC. The encoded protein is CASRPSGQGFYEQYF.

J is TRBJ1-1 and V is TRBV14; maybe TRBD1 (5 bases). V was pared by 4 bases and J by 9 bases, with 9 bases between. The V gene's germline CDR1 is SGHDN and CDR2 FVKESK. The CDR3 has 11 amino acids. The CDR3 region is CASSPGTQAFF. CDR3 bases: TGTGCCAGCAGCCCAGGGACGCAAGCTTTCTTT.

The V gene is TRBV7-8, the J gene TRBJ2-1, with TRBD1 as a possible D gene (6 bases). The V end was cut by 1 base, the J end by 0 bases, with 22 bases between. The CDR3 runs 20 residues. Germline-derived CDR1 and CDR2 are SGHVS and FQNEAQ. The CDR3 protein is CASSLDRTVSRRSSYNEQFF. The DNA for the CDR3 is TGTGCCAGCAGCTTAGATAGGACAGTAAGTAGGCGGAGCTCCTACAATGAGCAGTTCTTC.

The chain employs TRBV6-5 and TRBJ1-2; D ambiguous. V lost 6 bases, J lost 8 bases, and 13 bases lay in between. Germline V gene lookup returns CDR1 MNHEY and CDR2 SVGAGI. CDR3 length: 12 residues. This chain's CDR3 is CASSSIDRGYTF. Written as DNA, the CDR3 is TGTGCCAGCAGCTCCATCGATAGGGGCTACACCTTC.

The chain joins TRBV5-1 to TRBJ1-6; D is unresolved. V was pared by 4 bases and J by 10 bases, with 9 bases between. CDR1 SGHRS and CDR2 YFSETQ come from the germline V gene. CDR3 size: 12 residues. In nucleotides, the CDR3 is TGCGCCAGCAGCCAGGACGGGTCACCCCTCCACTTT. Encoded protein: CASSQDGSPLHF.

This chain links TRBV5-4 with TRBJ1-2, with D unclear. Trimming removed 4 bases from V and 6 bases from J, with 16 bases in between. Per germline, CDR1 SGHNT and CDR2 YYREEE (reference sequence). CDR3 length equals 14 residues. CDR3 amino acids: CASSKRDGHNGYTF. The CDR3 nucleotides read TGTGCCAGCAGCAAACGTGATGGGCACAATGGCTACACCTTC. The whole variable domain, filled in from reference TRBV5-4 and TRBJ1-2, reads ETGVTQSPTHLIKTRGQQVTLRCSSQSGHNTVSWYQQALGQGPQFIFQYYREEENGRGNFPPRFSGLQFPNYSSELNVNALELDDSALYLCASSKRDGHNGYTFGSGTRLTVV.

This sequence joins TRBV6-4 and TRBJ1-6, with D perhaps matching TRBD1 (5 bases). Trimming pared 8 bases from V and 7 bases from J, leaving 15 bases between. This CDR3 has 14 residues. Germline V gene lookup returns CDR1 MRHNA and CDR2 SNTAGT. The CDR3 protein is CASPNRGINSPLHF. CDR3 sequence (DNA): TGTGCCAGCCCCAACCGGGGCATAAATTCACCCCTCCACTTT.

V and J are TRBV7-3 and TRBJ2-1; D is possibly TRBD2 (6 bases). Germline V gene data show CDR1 as SGHTA and CDR2 as FQGTGA. This CDR3 comprises 14 residues. V lost 1 base and J 7 bases, leaving 11 bases between the germline ends. CDR3 in DNA: TGTGCCAGCAGCTTAATGCCAGGGAGGAATGAGCAGTTCTTC. It is translated as CASSLMPGRNEQFF.

The chain recombines TRBV18 with TRBJ1-1; the D is unclear. Germline V gives CDR1 KGHSH, CDR2 LQKENI. This CDR3 comprises 15 residues. The germline V and J ends were trimmed by 3 bases and 0 bases, with 11 bases remaining between them. Written as DNA, the CDR3 is TGTGCCAGCTCACCCCGTGTACAGATGAACACTGAAGCTTTCTTT. This codes for CASSPRVQMNTEAFF.

This clone was picked up one time. This sequence joins TRBV4-2 and TRBJ2-2, with 12 positions matching TRBD2. The V gene end was trimmed by 4 bases and the J gene end by 4 bases; junction bases not matched to a gene: 7. The CDR3 spans 17 residues. Germline V lookup: CDR1 LGHNA, CDR2 YNFKEQ. CDR3 in amino acids: CASSPLRTSGITGELFF. Written as DNA, the CDR3 is TGTGCCAGCAGCCCACTGAGGACTAGCGGGATCACCGGGGAGCTGTTTTTT.

The J gene is TRBJ1-5, the V gene TRBV7-8; tentative D call: TRBD1 (6 bases). Germline values: CDR1 SGHVS, CDR2 FQNEAQ. V was pared by 5 bases and J by 0 bases, with 11 bases between. The CDR3 sequence is 15 residues long. This chain's CDR3 is CASSRDRFSNQPQHF. The CDR3 nucleotides read TGTGCCAGCAGCCGCGACAGGTTTAGCAATCAGCCCCAGCATTTT.

V usage is TRBV27 and J usage is TRBJ1-5; weak D call: TRBD1 (6 bases). The CDR3 is made up of 14 amino acids. The V and J ends lost 6 bases and 7 bases respectively, with 16 bases between them. CDR1 is MNHEY and CDR2 is SMNVEV in the germline V gene (reference sequence). CDR3 sequence reads: CASRYPRGGQPQHF. The CDR3 coding sequence is TGTGCCAGCAGGTACCCTAGGGGGGGGCAGCCCCAGCATTTT.

The rearrangement joins TRBV30 to TRBJ1-1; D is possibly TRBD1 (5 bases). The V end was cut by 3 bases, the J end by 4 bases, with 18 bases between. CDR3 length: 15 residues. Germline-derived CDR1 and CDR2 are GTSNPN and SVGIG (reference sequence). As DNA, the CDR3 is TGTGCCTGGAGGGGAAATACAGGATACGGCACTGAAGCTTTCTTT. Translating it yields CAWRGNTGYGTEAFF.

The chain is built from TRBV7-2 and TRBJ2-7; TRBD2 might be the D (6 bases). V lost 6 bases and J lost 2, with 11 bases in between. The CDR3 runs to 13 residues. Germline-derived CDR1 and CDR2 are SGHTA and FQGNSA. CDR3 sequence: CASSRTTAYEQYF. In DNA form, the CDR3 reads TGTGCCAGCAGTCGGACTACCGCCTACGAGCAGTACTTC.